This T cell receptor (beta chain) appears in the sequencing data of a study of T cells in tumors after PD-1 blockade. Study summary: Prior checkpoint blockade, systemic immunosuppressant use, or anti-cancer therapy within 4 weeks excluded patients.

The assay was immunoSEQ multiplex PCR, and TCRdb's table has in-frame clones only and misses some. The sample lists about 15,000 clones, less than 75% occurring once. Study results and caveats: Peripheral recruitment is suggested, as some novel exhausted tumor clones were in pre-treatment blood.

Notes on this clone: Its antigen is as yet unknown.

On average, squamous cell carcinoma was sampled 31 days after treatment began. Germline lookup yields CDR1 DFQATT and CDR2 SNEGSKA (reference sequence). The V and J ends lost 4 bases and 10 bases respectively, with 13 bases between them. This CDR3 spans 11 amino acids. This specimen was tumor tissue, taken after anti-PD-1 treatment. The source is a human donor with cutaneous squamous cell carcinoma. V and J are TRBV20-1 and TRBJ1-1; D is undetermined. CDR3 sequence reads: CSATNKRAAFF. Here the CDR3 DNA reads TGCAGTGCTACCAACAAGAGAGCAGCTTTCTTT.